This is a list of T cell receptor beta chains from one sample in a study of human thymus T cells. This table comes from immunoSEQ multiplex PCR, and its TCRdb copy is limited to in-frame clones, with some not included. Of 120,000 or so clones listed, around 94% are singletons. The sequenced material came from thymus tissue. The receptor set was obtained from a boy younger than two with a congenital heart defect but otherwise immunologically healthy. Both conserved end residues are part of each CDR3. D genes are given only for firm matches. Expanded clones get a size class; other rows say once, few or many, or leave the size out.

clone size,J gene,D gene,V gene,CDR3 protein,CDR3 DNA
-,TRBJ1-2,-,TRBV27,CASSLKASNYGYTF,TGTGCCAGCAGTTTAAAAGCCTCTAACTATGGCTACACCTTC
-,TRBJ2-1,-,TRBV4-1,CASSRGGLIHEQFF,TGCGCCAGCAGCCGGGGGGGCCTTATCCATGAGCAGTTCTTC
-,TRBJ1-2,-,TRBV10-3,CAISRGVLFGYTF,TGTGCCATCAGTAGGGGAGTGTTGTTCGGCTACACCTTC
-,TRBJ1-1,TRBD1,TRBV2,CASRAEGASFEAFF,TGTGCCAGCCGGGCCGAGGGGGCATCCTTCGAAGCTTTCTTT
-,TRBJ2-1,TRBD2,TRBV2,CASSLAGGNNEQFF,TGTGCCAGCAGTCTAGCGGGGGGGAACAATGAGCAGTTCTTC
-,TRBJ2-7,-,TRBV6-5,CASTRASHLSYEQYF,TGTGCCAGCACCCGCGCCTCCCACCTCTCCTACGAGCAGTACTTC
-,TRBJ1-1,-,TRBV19,CASRPQPGDYTEAFF,TGTGCCAGTAGGCCACAACCGGGAGATTACACTGAAGCTTTCTTT
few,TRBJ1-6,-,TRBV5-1,CASSPTGGRNSPLHF,TGCGCCAGCAGTCCTACTGGGGGTCGCAATTCACCCCTCCACTTT
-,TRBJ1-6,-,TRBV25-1,CASSESGFVGSPLHF,TGTGCCAGCAGTGAATCTGGGTTTGTAGGTTCACCCCTCCACTTT
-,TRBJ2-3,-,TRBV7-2,CASSLSSLVGSGTDTQYF,TGTGCCAGCAGCTTATCGTCCCTGGTGGGGTCAGGCACAGATACGCAGTATTTT
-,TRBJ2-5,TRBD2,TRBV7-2,CASMGSGGPFKGETQYF,TGTGCCAGCATGGGTTCGGGGGGGCCGTTTAAAGGCGAGACCCAGTACTTC
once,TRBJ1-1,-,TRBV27,CASSSTTGRRNTEAFF,TGTGCCAGCAGCTCTACTACAGGGAGGCGGAACACTGAAGCTTTCTTT
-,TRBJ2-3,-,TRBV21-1,CASWHGTQYF,TGTGCCAGCTGGCACGGTACGCAGTATTTT
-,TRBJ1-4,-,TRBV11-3,CASSSIRGRGEKLFF,TGTGCCAGCAGCTCAATCCGGGGAAGGGGTGAAAAACTGTTTTTT
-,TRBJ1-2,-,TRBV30,CAWTPVRSANYGYTF,TGTGCCTGGACTCCAGTACGTTCTGCTAACTATGGCTACACCTTC
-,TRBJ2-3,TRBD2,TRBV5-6,CASSLVRGGTDTQYF,TGTGCCAGCAGCTTGGTCCGGGGGGGCACAGATACGCAGTATTTT
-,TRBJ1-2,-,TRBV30,CAWMSEIAEDYGYTF,TGTGCCTGGATGAGTGAGATTGCCGAGGACTATGGCTACACCTTC
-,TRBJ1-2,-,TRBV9,CASSGGHVQTF,TGTGCCAGCAGCGGCGGACACGTCCAGACCTTC
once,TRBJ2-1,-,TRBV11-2,CASSETLPNEQFF,TGTGCCAGCAGCGAGACCCTCCCCAATGAGCAGTTCTTC
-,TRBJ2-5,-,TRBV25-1,CASSESKKTVEETQYF,TGTGCCAGCAGTGAATCGAAGAAGACAGTAGAAGAGACCCAGTACTTC
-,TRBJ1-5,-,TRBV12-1,CASSPLVFRGNQPQHF,TGTGCCAGCAGCCCCCTCGTGTTTAGGGGCAATCAGCCCCAGCATTTT
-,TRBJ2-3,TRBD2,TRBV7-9,CASSLEPSGRDYTDTQYF,TGTGCCAGCAGCTTAGAACCCTCGGGCAGGGACTACACAGATACGCAGTATTTT
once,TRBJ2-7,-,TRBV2,CASSEQSSYEQYF,TGTGCCAGCAGTGAGCAAAGCTCCTACGAGCAGTACTTC
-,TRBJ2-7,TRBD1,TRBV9,CASSVEETGRLYEQYF,TGTGCCAGCAGCGTAGAAGAGACAGGGCGCCTCTACGAGCAGTACTTC
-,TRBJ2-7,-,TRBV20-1,CSARGGYEQYF,TGCAGTGCCAGGGGCGGCTACGAGCAGTACTTC
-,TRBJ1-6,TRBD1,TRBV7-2,CASSLVGQGNNSPLHF,TGTGCCAGCAGCTTAGTTGGACAGGGTAACAATTCACCCCTCCACTTT
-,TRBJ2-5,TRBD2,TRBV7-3,CASSLLGTTQETQYF,TGTGCCAGCAGCCTTCTCGGGACTACCCAAGAGACCCAGTACTTC
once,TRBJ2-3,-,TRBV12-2,CAYIAGLAWGTFSTDTQYF,TGTGCATATATAGCGGGCCTTGCTTGGGGGACTTTTAGCACAGATACGCAGTATTTT
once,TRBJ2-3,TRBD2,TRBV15,CATSRAGGVSTDTQYF,TGTGCCACCAGCAGAGCCGGGGGGGTTAGCACAGATACGCAGTATTTT
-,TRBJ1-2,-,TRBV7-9,CASSPAAVGNNYGYTF,TGTGCCAGCAGCCCCGCCGCGGTAGGAAATAACTATGGCTACACCTTC
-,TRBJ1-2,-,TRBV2,CASRGTENYGYTF,TGTGCCAGCAGGGGAACGGAGAACTATGGCTACACCTTC
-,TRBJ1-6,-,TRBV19,CASTNRDSPLHF,TGTGCCAGTACCAACAGGGATTCACCCCTCCACTTT
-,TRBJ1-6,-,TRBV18,CASSPDGNRPLHF,TGTGCCAGCTCACCGGACGGGAATAGACCCCTCCACTTT
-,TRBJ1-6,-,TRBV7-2,CASSLLGVNSPLHF,TGTGCCAGCAGCTTATTGGGCGTTAATTCACCCCTCCACTTT
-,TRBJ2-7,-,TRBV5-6,CASSLVPRPPYEQYF,TGTGCCAGCAGCTTGGTACCCCGACCCCCCTACGAGCAGTACTTC
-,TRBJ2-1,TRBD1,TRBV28,CASSNQLGQGLPYNEQFF,TGTGCCAGCAGTAACCAACTTGGACAGGGGCTACCGTACAATGAGCAGTTCTTC
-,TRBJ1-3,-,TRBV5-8,CASTGTGWRSWGNTIYF,TGTGCCAGCACCGGAACGGGGTGGCGCTCTTGGGGAAACACCATATATTTT